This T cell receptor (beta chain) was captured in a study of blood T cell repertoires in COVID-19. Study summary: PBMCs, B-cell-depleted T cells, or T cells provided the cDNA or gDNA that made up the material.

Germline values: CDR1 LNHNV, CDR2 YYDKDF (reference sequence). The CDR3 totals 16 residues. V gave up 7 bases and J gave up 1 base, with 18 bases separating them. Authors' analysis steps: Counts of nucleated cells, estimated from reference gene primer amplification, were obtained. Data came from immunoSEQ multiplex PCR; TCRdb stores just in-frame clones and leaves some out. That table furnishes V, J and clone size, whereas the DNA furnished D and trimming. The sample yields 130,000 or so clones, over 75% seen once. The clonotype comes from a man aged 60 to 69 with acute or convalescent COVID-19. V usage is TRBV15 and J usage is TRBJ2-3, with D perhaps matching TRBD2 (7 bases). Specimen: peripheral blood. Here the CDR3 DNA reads TGTGCCACCACGGGGGGCGGGAGAAGGGGCACAGATACGCAGTATTTT. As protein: CATTGGGRRGTDTQYF.